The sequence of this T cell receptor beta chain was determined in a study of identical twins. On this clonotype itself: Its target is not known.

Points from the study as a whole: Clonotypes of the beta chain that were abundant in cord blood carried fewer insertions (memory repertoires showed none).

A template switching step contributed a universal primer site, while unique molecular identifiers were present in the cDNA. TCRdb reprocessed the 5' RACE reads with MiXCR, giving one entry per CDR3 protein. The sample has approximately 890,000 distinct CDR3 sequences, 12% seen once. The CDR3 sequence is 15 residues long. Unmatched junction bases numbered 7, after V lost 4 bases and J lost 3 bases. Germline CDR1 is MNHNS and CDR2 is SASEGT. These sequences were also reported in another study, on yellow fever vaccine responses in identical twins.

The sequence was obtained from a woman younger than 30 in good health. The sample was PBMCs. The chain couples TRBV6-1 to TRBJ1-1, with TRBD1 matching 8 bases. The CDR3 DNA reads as TGTGCCAGCAGTGTTGGGACAGGTCTGGACACTGAAGCTTTCTTT. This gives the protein CASSVGTGLDTEAFF.